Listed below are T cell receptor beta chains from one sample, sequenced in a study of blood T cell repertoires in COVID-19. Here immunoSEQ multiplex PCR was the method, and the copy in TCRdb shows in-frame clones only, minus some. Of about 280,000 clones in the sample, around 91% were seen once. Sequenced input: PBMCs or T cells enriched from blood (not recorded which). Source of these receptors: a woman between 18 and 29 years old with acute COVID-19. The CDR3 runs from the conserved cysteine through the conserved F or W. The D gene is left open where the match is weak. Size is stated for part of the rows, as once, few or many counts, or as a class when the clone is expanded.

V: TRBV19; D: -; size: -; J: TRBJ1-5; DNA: TGTGCCAGTAGTATAGGTTGGGGGGACCAGCCCCAGCATTTT; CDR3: CASSIGWGDQPQHF
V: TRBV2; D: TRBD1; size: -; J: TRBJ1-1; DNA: TGTGCCAGCAGGGGGACAGCACCGAACACTGAAGCTTTCTTT; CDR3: CASRGTAPNTEAFF
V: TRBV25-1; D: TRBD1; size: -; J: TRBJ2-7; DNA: TGTGCCAGCAACGTGGGACAGGGCTACGAGCAGTACTTC; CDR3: CASNVGQGYEQYF
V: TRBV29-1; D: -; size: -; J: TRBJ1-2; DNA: TGCAGCGTTGAAGAAAACAACCTAGACTACACCTTC; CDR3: CSVEENNLDYTF
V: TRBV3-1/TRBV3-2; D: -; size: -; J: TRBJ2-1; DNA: TGTGCCAGCAGCCAACGGACAGCCGATGAGCAGTTCTTC; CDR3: CASSQRTADEQFF
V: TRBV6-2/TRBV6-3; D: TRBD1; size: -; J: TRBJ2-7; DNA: TGTGCCAGCAGTTACACGGCCAGGGGGCGCGAGCAGTACTTC; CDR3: CASSYTARGREQYF
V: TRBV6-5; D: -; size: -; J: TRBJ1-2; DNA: TGTGCCAGCAGTTACTCGGGGGCACGGATTATAGATGGCTACACCTTC; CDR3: CASSYSGARIIDGYTF
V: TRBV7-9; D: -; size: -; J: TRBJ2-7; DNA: TGTGCCAGCAGCCGAACGGACGAGCAGTACTTC; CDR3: CASSRTDEQYF
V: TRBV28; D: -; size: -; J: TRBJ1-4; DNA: TGTGCCAGCAGTTTGACTCCAACTAATGAAAAACTGTTTTTT; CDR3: CASSLTPTNEKLFF
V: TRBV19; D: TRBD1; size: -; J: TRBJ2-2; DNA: TGTGCCAGTAGTTTTCAGGACAGGGGATACACCGGGGAGCTGTTTTTT; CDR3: CASSFQDRGYTGELFF
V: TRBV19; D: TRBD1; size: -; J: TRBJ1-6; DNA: TGTGCCAGTAGTATATGGGGGACAGGGGCCGCACCCCTCCACTTT; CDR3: CASSIWGTGAAPLHF
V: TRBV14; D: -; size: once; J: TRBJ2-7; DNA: TGTGCCAGCAGCCAATCCCCCCTCGAGTTTTTCATCTACGAGCAGTACTTC; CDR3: CASSQSPLEFFIYEQYF
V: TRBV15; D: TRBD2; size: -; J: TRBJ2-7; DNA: TGTGCCACCAGCTGGTTAGCGGGAGGGCCTATCGAGCAGTACTTC; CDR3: CATSWLAGGPIEQYF
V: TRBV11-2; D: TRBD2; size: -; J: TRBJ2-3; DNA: TGTGCCAGCAGCCCTTGGGGTAGCGGGAATTTTAGAACGCAGTATTTT; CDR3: CASSPWGSGNFRTQYF
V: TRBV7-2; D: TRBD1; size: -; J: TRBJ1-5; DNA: TGTGCCAGCAGCTCACAGGGGAACCAGCCCCAGCATTTT; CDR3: CASSSQGNQPQHF
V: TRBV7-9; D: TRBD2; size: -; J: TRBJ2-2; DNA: TGTGCCAGCAGCCGTCCGGGACTAGCTAGAACCGGGGAGCTGTTTTTT; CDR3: CASSRPGLARTGELFF
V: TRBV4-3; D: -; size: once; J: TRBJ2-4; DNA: TGCGCCAGCAGCCAAGATCAGGAGGGTAGGAACATTCAGTACTTC; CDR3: CASSQDQEGRNIQYF
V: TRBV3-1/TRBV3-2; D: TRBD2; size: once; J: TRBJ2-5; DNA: TGTGCCAGCAGCGCCCGGGACTACTTACAAGAGACCCAGTACTTC; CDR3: CASSARDYLQETQYF
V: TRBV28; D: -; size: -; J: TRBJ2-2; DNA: TGTGCCAGCAGTCCCGAGTCGGAGTCAACAGGCGGGGAGCTGTTTTTT; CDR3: CASSPESESTGGELFF
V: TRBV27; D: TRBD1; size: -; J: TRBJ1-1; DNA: TGTGCCAGCAGTTTAGGACAGGGGCTGAACACTGAAGCTTTCTTT; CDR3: CASSLGQGLNTEAFF
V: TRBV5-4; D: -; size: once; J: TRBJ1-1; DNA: TGTGCCAGCAGCCCACAGGGCCTGAACACTGAAGCTTTCTTT; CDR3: CASSPQGLNTEAFF
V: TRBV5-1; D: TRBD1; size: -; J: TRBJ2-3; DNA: TGCGCCAGCAGCTTTCGGGACAGCAACACAGATACGCAGTATTTT; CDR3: CASSFRDSNTDTQYF
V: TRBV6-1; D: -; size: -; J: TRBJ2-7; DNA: TGTGCCAGCAGTGAAGGGCAGGTACCCTCCTACGAGCAGTACTTC; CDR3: CASSEGQVPSYEQYF
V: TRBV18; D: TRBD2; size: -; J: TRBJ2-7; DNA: TGTGCCAGCTCACCACCAGCGGGAGGATACGAGCAGTACTTC; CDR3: CASSPPAGGYEQYF
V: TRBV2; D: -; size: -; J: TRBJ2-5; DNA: TGTGCCAGCAAGGACAGCTACCAAGAGACCCAGTACTTC; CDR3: CASKDSYQETQYF
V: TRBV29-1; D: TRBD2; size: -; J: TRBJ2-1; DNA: TGCAGCGTTTACGGGAGGGGTTCAAATGAGCAGTTCTTC; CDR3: CSVYGRGSNEQFF
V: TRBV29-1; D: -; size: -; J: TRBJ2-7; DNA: TGCAGCGTTGAAGGGGGGGAAGGGCAGTACTTC; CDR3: CSVEGGEGQYF
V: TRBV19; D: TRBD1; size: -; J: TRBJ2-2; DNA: TGTGCCAGTCAGCCGGGACAGATCTCCACCGGGGAGCTGTTTTTT; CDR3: CASQPGQISTGELFF
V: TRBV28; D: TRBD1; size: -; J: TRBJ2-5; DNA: TGTGCCAGCGGACCTACAGGGGACGAAGAGACCCAGTACTTC; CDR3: CASGPTGDEETQYF
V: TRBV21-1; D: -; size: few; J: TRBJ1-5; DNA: TGTGCCAGCAGCAAAGTCGACAGGGGATCCCTAAATCATAGCAATCAGCCCCAGCATTTT; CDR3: CASSKVDRGSLNHSNQPQHF
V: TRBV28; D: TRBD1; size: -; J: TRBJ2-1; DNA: TGTGCCAGCAGTTTTACGATGGACAGGGGGACCGCCGGAGATGAGCAGTTCTTC; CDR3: CASSFTMDRGTAGDEQFF
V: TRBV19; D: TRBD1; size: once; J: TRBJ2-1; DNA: TGTGCCAGTAGTAGGACAGGATACAATGAGCAGTTCTTC; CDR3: CASSRTGYNEQFF